This T cell receptor beta chain derives from a study of cytomegalovirus exposure and HLA in healthy donors. Primers for the PCR totalled 60 Vbeta and 13 Jbeta. The data were produced by immunoSEQ multiplex PCR, yet TCRdb's version contains in-frame clones alone and is incomplete. Of 130,000 or so clones listed, about 8.5% are singletons. The CDR3 contains 15 residues. CDR1 and CDR2 from the germline V gene are SGHTA and FQGNSA. The germline V and J ends were trimmed by 5 bases and 7 bases, with 21 bases remaining between them. This clone was seen more than once but under ten times. The origin of this receptor is a man aged 35 to 55 in good health and CMV-seronegative. Sequencing was carried out using PBMCs. The chain links TRBV7-2 to TRBJ2-7, with D tentatively TRBD2 (6 bases). CDR3 coding DNA: TGTGCCAGCAGCGCTCCGGGACTCGCAGTGGGGGAGCAGTACTTC. Translating it yields CASSAPGLAVGEQYF.